This entry lists 23 T cell receptor beta chains sequenced from one sample in a study of cytomegalovirus exposure and HLA in healthy donors. The primer mix had 60 Vbeta and 13 Jbeta primers. The method was immunoSEQ multiplex PCR; TCRdb's version includes in-frame clones alone and lacks a portion of them. Its table records tens of thousands of clones. Sequencing used PBMCs. These receptors originate from a female donor in good health and CMV-seropositive.

The V call is TRBV6-5, the J call TRBJ2-7; 9 nucleotides match TRBD2. The V segment lost 0 bases and the J segment 3 bases; nucleotides outside the gene matches: 3. The germline CDR1 and CDR2 sequences are MNHEY and SVGAGI. CDR3 length: 15 amino acids. The CDR3 reads CASSYSTTSGYEQYF. The CDR3 DNA sequence: TGTGCCAGCAGTTACTCGACGACTAGCGGCTACGAGCAGTACTTC.

CDR3 protein: CASSLRHSRLETQYF. CDR3 nucleotides: TGTGCCAGCAGCTTAAGGCATTCTCGCTTGGAGACCCAGTACTTC. The chain has TRBV7-3 and TRBJ2-5, with D unresolved. V was pared by 1 base and J by 5 bases, with 14 bases between. Germline V gene sequence: CDR1 SGHTA, CDR2 FQGTGA. The CDR3 totals 15 residues.

The chain uses TRBV6-5 and TRBJ2-3; no definite D call. The CDR3 is 16 amino acids. V was pared by 1 base and J by 0 bases, with 11 bases between. CDR1 is MNHEY, CDR2 SVGAGI, per germline. CDR3 DNA sequence: TGTGCCAGCAGTTACTTCCGAACTCCTAGCACAGATACGCAGTATTTT. This sequence encodes CASSYFRTPSTDTQYF.

This chain links TRBV5-1 with TRBJ2-1; D ambiguous. The length of the CDR3 is 12 residues. Trimming shortened V by 4 bases and J by 4 bases, and 6 bases separated the two germline ends. CDR1 is SGHRS and CDR2 is YFSETQ in the germline V gene. CDR3 region: CASSPGYNEQFF. DNA of the CDR3: TGCGCCAGCAGCCCAGGTTACAATGAGCAGTTCTTC.

The chain carries TRBV15 and TRBJ2-7; 8 bases align to TRBD1. CDR3 size: 15 residues. Germline CDR1 is LNHNV and CDR2 is YYDKDF (reference sequence). Trimming removed 1 base from V and 4 bases from J; junction bases left unmatched: 6. In nucleotides, the CDR3 is TGTGCCACCAGCAGAGTCGATGACAGGGGTTACGAGCAGTACTTC. This translates into CATSRVDDRGYEQYF.

The rearrangement links TRBV27 to TRBJ2-7, with D maybe TRBD1 (5 bases). Germline assignment: CDR1 MNHEY and CDR2 SMNVEV (reference sequence). The length of the CDR3 is 17 residues. V gave up 5 bases and J gave up 2 bases, with 22 bases separating them. Written as DNA, the CDR3 is TGTGCCAGCAGTACAAGGTGGGTCGAGACAGCCCCCTACGAGCAGTACTTC. Residues: CASSTRWVETAPYEQYF.

DNA for the CDR3: TGCAGTGCAGGGGAAAACTATGGCTACACCTTC. Amino acid sequence: CSAGENYGYTF. The chain recombines TRBV20-1 with TRBJ1-2; TRBD1 might be the D (5 bases). The length of the CDR3 is 11 residues. V gave up 6 bases and J gave up 2 bases, with 7 bases separating them. Germline V gene lookup returns CDR1 DFQATT and CDR2 SNEGSKA (reference sequence).

V and J are TRBV7-9 and TRBJ2-1, with a possible D match to TRBD2 (6 bases). Trimming stripped 0 bases from V and 7 bases from J, with 13 bases between. CDR3 length equals 15 residues. From germline, CDR1 is SEHNR and CDR2 FQNEAQ (reference sequence). CDR3 DNA sequence: TGTGCCAGCAGCTTAGCTTCGGGAGTAGGAAATGAGCAGTTCTTC. It yields the protein CASSLASGVGNEQFF.

The J gene is TRBJ2-1, the V gene TRBV29-1; 7 bases line up with TRBD2. CDR1 SQVTM and CDR2 ANQGSEA come from the germline V gene. The CDR3 length is 14 residues. The trim removed 5 bases at V and 6 bases at J, leaving 10 bases unmatched. The CDR3 nucleotides read TGCAGCGTTATTGGGGCGGGAGCCGCCAATGAGCAGTTCTTC. It encodes CSVIGAGAANEQFF.

V gene TRBV18 combines with J gene TRBJ2-7; the match to TRBD1 covers 7 bases. The CDR3 totals 16 residues. CDR1 KGHSH and CDR2 LQKENI come from the germline V gene. V was clipped by 4 bases and J by 5 bases; unmatched bases: 14. CDR3 residues: CASSHSPNRGGNEQYF. The DNA for the CDR3 is TGTGCCAGCTCACACTCACCCAACAGGGGTGGCAACGAGCAGTACTTC.

This chain links TRBV7-9 with TRBJ1-1; a weak D match, TRBD1 (5 bases). CDR1 is SEHNR, CDR2 FQNEAQ, per germline (reference sequence). Trimming took off 5 bases at V and 1 base at J, with 11 bases between the two ends. CDR3 length: 14 amino acids. The CDR3 sequence is CASSVKGQNTEAFF. The CDR3, as DNA: TGTGCCAGCAGCGTGAAAGGACAGAACACTGAAGCTTTCTTT.

The CDR3 bases are TGTGCCAGCAGCTTGGCCGGGGGGAGTTGGACTGAAGCTTTCTTT. Translating it yields CASSLAGGSWTEAFF. This rearrangement joins TRBV5-8 to TRBJ1-1, with D possibly being TRBD1 (5 bases). This CDR3 is built from 15 residues. V was pared by 0 bases and J by 5 bases, with 14 bases between. Germline V gene data show CDR1 as SGHTS and CDR2 as YDEGEE.

The gene calls are TRBV6-5 and TRBJ2-3; 7 nucleotides align to TRBD2. Germline V gives CDR1 MNHEY, CDR2 SVGAGI. The CDR3 has 15 amino acids. Trimming removed 4 bases from V and 2 bases from J; junction bases left unmatched: 6. The CDR3: CASSSGRGDTDTQYF. The CDR3 nucleotides are TGTGCCAGCAGTTCGGGACGGGGGGACACAGATACGCAGTATTTT.

As regards this clone: The junction departs from germline at one end; a sequencing error may be responsible. The chain is built from TRBV7-7 and TRBJ2-5, with D perhaps matching TRBD1 (6 bases). Germline CDR1 reads SSHAT; CDR2 reads FNYEAQ (reference sequence). The CDR3 totals 16 residues. CDR3 amino acids: CASSLGPQGIQETQYF. The CDR3 DNA reads as TGTGCTAGCAGCTTAGGGCCGCAGGGGATCCAAGAGACCCAGTACTTC.

The J gene is TRBJ1-1, the V gene TRBV6-5, with 8 nucleotides matching TRBD1. Germline CDR1 and CDR2: MNHEY and SVGAGI. J lost 3 bases, V lost 6 bases, and 9 bases had no gene match. This CDR3 region has 15 residues. CDR3 protein: CASRPGQGGYTEAFF. The CDR3 coding sequence is TGTGCCAGCAGACCCGGACAGGGAGGATACACTGAAGCTTTCTTT.

The chain recombines TRBV7-3 with TRBJ2-2; a weak D match, TRBD1 (6 bases). With 2 bases removed from V and 0 bases from J, the gap between germline ends came to 10 bases. The CDR3 is 16 amino acids. Germline V gene data show CDR1 as SGHTA and CDR2 as FQGTGA. CDR3 amino acids: CASSLLWTANTGELFF. The CDR3 DNA reads as TGTGCCAGCAGCTTACTCTGGACAGCGAACACCGGGGAGCTGTTTTTT.

The rearrangement links TRBV19 to TRBJ2-5; 8 nucleotides match TRBD1. The CDR3 is 14 amino acids. Germline V CDR1 and CDR2: LNHDA, SQIVND (reference sequence). With 10 bases clipped from V and 9 bases from J, the junction kept 16 bases outside the gene matches. CDR3 sequence reads: CATARDRGDGSQYF. The CDR3, as DNA: TGTGCCACCGCTCGAGACAGGGGAGATGGGTCCCAGTACTTC.

J is TRBJ2-7 and V is TRBV20-1; D gene ambiguous. Germline CDR1 DFQATT, CDR2 SNEGSKA (reference sequence). This CDR3 spans 11 amino acids. Trimming took 1 base from V and 7 from J, leaving 8 bases between them. This chain's CDR3 is CSARGSREQYF. CDR3 DNA: TGCAGTGCTAGAGGAAGTCGGGAGCAGTACTTC.

J is TRBJ1-1 and V is TRBV28; 9 positions match TRBD1. CDR1 and CDR2 from the germline V gene are MDHEN and SYDVKM. Germline trimming cut 8 bases from V and 10 bases from J; bases unmatched to any gene: 11. The CDR3 contains 13 residues. This chain's CDR3 is CASDILTGGTAFF. In DNA, the CDR3 is TGTGCCAGCGACATCCTTACAGGGGGCACAGCTTTCTTT.

The chain links TRBV6-5 to TRBJ2-1; weak D call: TRBD2 (6 bases). Germline CDR1 reads MNHEY; CDR2 reads SVGAGI. The V gene lost 6 bases and the J gene lost 4 bases, with 16 bases spanning the gap. This CDR3 contains 15 residues. CDR3 nucleotides: TGTGCCAGCAGCCTCGGAGGGGCCCCTTACAATGAGCAGTTCTTC. Translating it yields CASSLGGAPYNEQFF.

CDR3 amino acids: CASSHGLGTSTDTQYF. The CDR3 DNA reads as TGTGCCAGCAGCCACGGACTAGGTACTAGCACAGATACGCAGTATTTT. The chain combines TRBV5-5 with TRBJ2-3; 7 bases fit TRBD2. The germline gives CDR1 SGHKS, CDR2 YYEKEE (reference sequence). The J segment lost 0 bases and the V segment lost 4 bases, leaving 8 bases of the junction unmatched. The CDR3 sequence is 16 residues long.

The rearrangement joins TRBV4-3 to TRBJ2-5, with D uncertain. The length of the CDR3 is 15 residues. The germline V gene has CDR1 LGHNA and CDR2 YSLEER. Trimming removed 0 bases from V and 2 bases from J, with 10 bases in between. The CDR3 DNA is TGCGCCAGCAGCCAAGATCCTCTAGTGCAAGAGACCCAGTACTTC. Translation: CASSQDPLVQETQYF.

Details on this clone: The junction departs from germline at one end; a sequencing error may be responsible. This chain connects TRBV6-6 to TRBJ2-5; D might be TRBD2 (5 bases). Germline CDR1 MNHNY, CDR2 SVGAGI (reference sequence). The CDR3 sequence is 13 residues long. The CDR3 nucleotides read TGTGCCAGCAGACCCCCGGAGGCAGAGCCCCAGTACTTC. Translating gives CASRPPEAEPQYF.